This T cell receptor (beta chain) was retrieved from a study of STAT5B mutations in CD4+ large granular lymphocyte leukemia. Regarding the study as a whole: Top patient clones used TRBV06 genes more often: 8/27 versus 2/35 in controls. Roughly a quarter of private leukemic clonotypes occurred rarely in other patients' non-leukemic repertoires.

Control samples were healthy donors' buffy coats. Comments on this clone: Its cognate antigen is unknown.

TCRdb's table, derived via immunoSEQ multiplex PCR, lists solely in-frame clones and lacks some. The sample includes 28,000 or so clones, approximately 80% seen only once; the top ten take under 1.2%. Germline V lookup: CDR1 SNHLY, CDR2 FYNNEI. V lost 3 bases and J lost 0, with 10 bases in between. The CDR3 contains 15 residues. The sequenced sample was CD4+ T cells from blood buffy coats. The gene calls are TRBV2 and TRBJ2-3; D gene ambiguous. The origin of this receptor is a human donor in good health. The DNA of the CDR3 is TGTGCCAGCAGTGACCGCGACCCTAGCACAGATACGCAGTATTTT. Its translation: CASSDRDPSTDTQYF.